The 5 T cell receptor beta chains given below trace back to one sample, sequenced in a study of Ad26.COV2.S vaccination and SARS-CoV-2 variants. Produced via immunoSEQ multiplex PCR; TCRdb's table is partial and in-frame only. Among around 300,000 clones listed, about 88% were seen once. Treatment noted: some 20 received Ad26.COV2.S at low or high dose, single or two shots; 5 received placebo; per-sample allocation not given. Day 63 after the first vaccine or placebo injection was the time point for sampling. The material sequenced was peripheral blood, taken in a trial of Ad26.COV2.S vaccine versus placebo. Receptors originate from a person between 18 and 60 years old who received the Ad26.COV2.S COVID-19 vaccine or a placebo.

The chain employs TRBV10-3 and TRBJ2-3; 11 bases are a match to TRBD2. Germline trimming cut 2 bases from V and 6 bases from J; bases unmatched to any gene: 13. Per germline, CDR1 ENHRY and CDR2 SYGVKD. The CDR3 extends over 18 amino acids. The CDR3 DNA is TGTGCCATCAGTGAGCCTAGCGGGGGGATAAAAGGAAGGGATACGCAGTATTTT. Translating gives CAISEPSGGIKGRDTQYF.

This clone came up a few times. This chain connects TRBV19 to TRBJ2-1; D ambiguous. The CDR3 spans 13 residues. The V gene lost 3 bases and the J gene lost 6 bases, with 9 bases spanning the gap. The V gene's germline CDR1 is LNHDA and CDR2 SQIVND (reference sequence). The CDR3: CASSIGVRNEQFF. CDR3 bases: TGTGCCAGTAGTATTGGGGTCCGCAATGAGCAGTTCTTC.

The chain is built from TRBV18 and TRBJ2-7, with D unresolved. Between the trimmed V and J ends, which lost 3 bases and 5 bases, there was a span of 5 bases. The CDR3 runs to 11 residues. CDR1 and CDR2 (germline): KGHSH, LQKENI. The CDR3 reads CASSPMNEQYF. The CDR3 DNA reads TGTGCCAGCTCACCTATGAACGAGCAGTACTTC.

The rearrangement joins TRBV3-1 (or the pseudogene TRBV3-2) to TRBJ2-1; 7 positions match TRBD2. Germline V gives CDR1 LGHDT, CDR2 YNNKEL (reference sequence). V was clipped by 5 bases and J by 2 bases; unmatched bases: 6. The CDR3 is 15 residues long. The DNA for the CDR3 is TGTGCCAGCAGCGGGGGAGCGGGGCCCTACAATGAGCAGTTCTTC. Amino acids: CASSGGAGPYNEQFF.

The chain is built from TRBV7-9 and TRBJ1-1; maybe TRBD1 (5 bases). Deletions cut 4 bases from V and 1 base from J, with 16 bases between. The CDR3 runs to 16 residues. Looked up from germline, CDR1 is SEHNR and CDR2 is FQNEAQ (reference sequence). The CDR3 DNA sequence: TGTGCCAGCAGCTGGGACGGCTTAGCAAGGAACACTGAAGCTTTCTTT. Translated, it gives CASSWDGLARNTEAFF.